This is a list of T cell receptor beta chains from one sample in a study of graft-versus-host responses after intestinal transplantation. Libraries were prepared by immunoSEQ multiplex PCR; TCRdb keeps only in-frame clonotypes and omits some of them. The data contain about 15,000 clones, 33% of them singletons. The sample was alloreactive CD4+ T cells from a mixed lymphocyte reaction culture, taken before intestinal transplant. The source of these receptors is a human patient who received an intestinal transplant. Both conserved end residues are part of each CDR3. A D gene is named only where the DNA matches it firmly. A row's size may be missing; if present it is once, few, many or a size class.

j_call	clone_size	d_call	v_call	cdr3_aa	cdr3_nt
TRBJ1-6	-	TRBD1	TRBV6-5	CASSYEGAKNSPLHF	TGTGCCAGCAGTTACGAGGGGGCAAAAAATTCACCCCTCCACTTT
TRBJ1-2	-	-	TRBV30	CAWRVALSYTF	TGTGCCTGGAGGGTAGCGTTGAGCTACACCTTC
TRBJ2-7	few	TRBD1	TRBV28	CASSLIQGAYEQYF	TGTGCCAGCAGTTTGATTCAGGGGGCCTACGAGCAGTACTTC
TRBJ1-5	-	-	TRBV6-1	CASSERDWQPQHF	TGTGCCAGCAGTGAGCGAGATTGGCAGCCCCAGCATTTT
TRBJ2-1	few	-	TRBV7-2	CASSRSGTSDEQFF	TGTGCCAGCAGCCGCTCCGGGACCAGCGATGAGCAGTTCTTC
TRBJ2-1	-	TRBD1	TRBV10-1	CASSRDSRIYNEQFF	TGCGCCAGCAGTAGGGACAGCCGAATCTACAATGAGCAGTTCTTC
TRBJ1-1	-	TRBD1	TRBV25-1	CASSESGQGTEAFF	TGTGCCAGCAGTGAATCCGGACAGGGCACTGAAGCTTTCTTT
TRBJ2-1	-	TRBD1	TRBV6-5	CAISHLGTGVDEQFF	TGTGCCATCAGCCACCTCGGGACAGGGGTCGATGAGCAGTTCTTC
TRBJ2-7	-	-	TRBV6-5	CASSYSVRGSYEQYF	TGTGCCAGCAGTTACTCTGTTAGGGGTTCCTACGAGCAGTACTTC
TRBJ1-1	-	-	TRBV6-1	CASYLFGNTEAFF	TGTGCCAGCTACCTTTTCGGTAACACTGAAGCTTTCTTT
TRBJ2-1	few	-	TRBV28	CASTLGWEQFF	TGTGCCAGCACCCTCGGGTGGGAGCAGTTCTTC
TRBJ2-7	-	-	TRBV2	CASSGGRGSYEQYF	TGTGCCAGCAGCGGCGGCAGGGGCTCCTACGAGCAGTACTTC
TRBJ2-4	-	TRBD2	TRBV29-1	CSVVSGRGTKNIQYF	TGCAGCGTTGTTAGCGGGAGAGGAACCAAAAACATTCAGTACTTC
TRBJ1-2	few	-	TRBV7-2	CASSPRLTDNYGYTF	TGTGCCAGCAGCCCCAGGTTGACAGATAACTATGGCTACACCTTC
TRBJ2-1	-	TRBD2	TRBV27	CASRTSGYNEQFF	TGTGCCAGCAGGACTAGCGGGTACAATGAGCAGTTCTTC
TRBJ1-5	few	-	TRBV6-9	CASSSTSNQPQHF	TGTGCCAGCAGTTCAACAAGCAATCAGCCCCAGCATTTT
TRBJ2-3	-	-	TRBV11-1	CASSSLRDTQYF	TGTGCCAGCAGCTCATTAAGAGATACGCAGTATTTT
TRBJ1-6	-	-	TRBV18	CASSPGYNSPLHF	TGTGCCAGCTCCCCCGGTTATAACTCACCCCTCCACTTT
TRBJ2-5	-	-	TRBV5-8	CASSFRGEETQYF	TGTGCCAGCAGCTTTAGAGGGGAAGAGACCCAGTACTTC
TRBJ1-5	few	TRBD1	TRBV7-9	CASSLLTGEGSQPQHF	TGTGCCAGCAGCCTCCTTACAGGGGAGGGGAGTCAGCCCCAGCATTTT
TRBJ1-2	few	-	TRBV7-6	CASSLGQYYGYTF	TGTGCCAGCAGCTTAGGACAGTACTATGGCTACACCTTC
TRBJ1-4	-	-	TRBV6-6	CASSLLGWGEKLFF	TGTGCCAGCAGCCTACTAGGGTGGGGTGAAAAACTGTTTTTT
TRBJ1-1	-	-	TRBV6-5	CASSYGVHTEAFF	TGTGCCAGCAGTTACGGGGTACACACTGAAGCTTTCTTT
TRBJ1-5	few	-	TRBV9	CASSVGGGPHQPQHF	TGTGCCAGCAGCGTAGGGGGCGGTCCACATCAGCCCCAGCATTTT
TRBJ2-3	-	TRBD2	TRBV10-1	CASYGRAGGPGDTQYF	TGCGCCAGCTATGGCAGGGCGGGAGGGCCTGGAGATACGCAGTATTTT
TRBJ2-5	few	TRBD1	TRBV4-2	CASSPDRPETQYF	TGTGCCAGCAGCCCGGACAGGCCGGAGACCCAGTACTTC
TRBJ2-1	few	-	TRBV27	CASSESRFF	TGTGCCAGCAGTGAGAGCCGGTTCTTC
TRBJ1-2	few	-	TRBV28	CASSPGGALSYGYTF	TGTGCCAGCAGTCCTGGGGGGGCGCTCAGCTATGGCTACACCTTC
TRBJ1-1	few	-	TRBV7-8	CASSLTRLNTEAFF	TGTGCCAGCAGCTTGACTCGACTGAACACTGAAGCTTTCTTT
TRBJ2-3	-	-	TRBV5-4	CASSLPTFTDTQYF	TGTGCCAGCAGCTTGCCCACTTTCACAGATACGCAGTATTTT
TRBJ1-2	-	-	TRBV4-1	CASSRLLGARNYGYTF	TGCGCCAGCAGCCGGCTACTGGGGGCGCGGAACTATGGCTACACCTTC
TRBJ2-1	few	TRBD2	TRBV10-3	CAISEPMTSGSRKGSYNEQFF	TGTGCCATCAGTGAACCCATGACTAGCGGGAGCCGAAAGGGCTCCTACAATGAGCAGTTCTTC
TRBJ1-4	few	-	TRBV10-1	CASSRDFNEKLFF	TGCGCCAGCAGCCGGGACTTCAATGAAAAACTGTTTTTT
TRBJ2-7	-	TRBD1	TRBV27	CASSERGHEQHF	TGTGCCAGCAGTGAGAGGGGGCACGAGCAGCACTTC
TRBJ2-1	-	-	TRBV19	CASSINQGSDEQFF	TGTGCCAGTAGTATTAACCAGGGGAGCGATGAGCAGTTCTTC
TRBJ2-1	-	TRBD2	TRBV4-1	CASSQDRTSGKSSYNEQFF	TGCGCCAGCAGCCAAGATAGGACTAGCGGGAAGAGCTCCTACAATGAGCAGTTCTTC
TRBJ2-6	few	-	TRBV7-9	CASSALDRAGANVLTF	TGTGCCAGCAGCGCCCTGGACCGGGCGGGGGCCAACGTCCTGACTTTC
TRBJ1-1	-	TRBD1	TRBV7-9	CASSYTGASTEAFF	TGTGCCAGCAGCTATACAGGGGCCAGCACTGAAGCTTTCTTT
TRBJ2-3	few	TRBD2	TRBV10-1	CASSDFGTSGTDTQYF	TGCGCCAGCAGTGATTTCGGGACTAGCGGCACAGATACGCAGTATTTT
TRBJ2-5	few	-	TRBV12-5	CASPPKIVQETQYF	TGTGCTAGTCCCCCCAAAATAGTTCAAGAGACCCAGTACTTC
TRBJ2-7	-	-	TRBV28	CASSFPGSPYEQYF	TGTGCCAGCAGCTTCCCCGGGTCCCCCTACGAGCAGTACTTC
TRBJ2-7	-	TRBD2	TRBV28	CASSLSSGVSYEQYF	TGTGCCAGCAGTTTATCGAGCGGGGTCTCCTACGAGCAGTACTTC
TRBJ2-5	-	-	TRBV2	CASRSSGARQETQYF	TGTGCCAGCAGGTCGTCTGGGGCTCGTCAAGAGACCCAGTACTTC
TRBJ2-3	few	-	TRBV18	CASSPLRIQDTDTQYF	TGTGCCAGCTCACCACTTAGGATCCAGGACACAGATACGCAGTATTTT
TRBJ2-3	few	-	TRBV19	CASSGGLADTQYF	TGTGCCAGTAGTGGGGGATTGGCAGATACGCAGTATTTT
TRBJ1-2	-	-	TRBV7-9	CASSLASYGYTF	TGTGCCAGCAGCTTAGCGTCATATGGCTACACCTTC
TRBJ2-2	-	TRBD2	TRBV27	CASSIAGTGELFF	TGTGCCAGCAGTATAGCGGGAACCGGGGAGCTGTTTTTT
TRBJ1-2	-	-	TRBV6-1	CASSPVGAGYGYTF	TGTGCCAGCAGTCCCGTCGGGGCTGGCTATGGCTACACCTTC
TRBJ2-1	-	-	TRBV5-1	CASSLDSFVQFF	TGCGCCAGCAGCTTGGATTCTTTCGTGCAGTTCTTC
TRBJ1-1	-	-	TRBV6-1	CASSALRDTEAFF	TGTGCCAGCAGTGCACTCCGGGATACTGAAGCGTTCTTT
TRBJ1-2	-	-	TRBV6-6	CASTPTRFNGYTF	TGTGCCAGCACCCCGACAAGATTCAATGGCTACACCTTC
TRBJ2-1	-	TRBD1	TRBV9	CASSVGPGQITYNEQFF	TGTGCCAGCAGCGTAGGTCCGGGACAGATCACCTACAATGAGCAGTTCTTC
TRBJ2-1	-	TRBD2	TRBV11-2	CASSLRGSATSGRNNEQFF	TGTGCCAGCAGCTTGCGGGGTAGCGCGACTAGCGGGAGAAACAATGAGCAGTTCTTC